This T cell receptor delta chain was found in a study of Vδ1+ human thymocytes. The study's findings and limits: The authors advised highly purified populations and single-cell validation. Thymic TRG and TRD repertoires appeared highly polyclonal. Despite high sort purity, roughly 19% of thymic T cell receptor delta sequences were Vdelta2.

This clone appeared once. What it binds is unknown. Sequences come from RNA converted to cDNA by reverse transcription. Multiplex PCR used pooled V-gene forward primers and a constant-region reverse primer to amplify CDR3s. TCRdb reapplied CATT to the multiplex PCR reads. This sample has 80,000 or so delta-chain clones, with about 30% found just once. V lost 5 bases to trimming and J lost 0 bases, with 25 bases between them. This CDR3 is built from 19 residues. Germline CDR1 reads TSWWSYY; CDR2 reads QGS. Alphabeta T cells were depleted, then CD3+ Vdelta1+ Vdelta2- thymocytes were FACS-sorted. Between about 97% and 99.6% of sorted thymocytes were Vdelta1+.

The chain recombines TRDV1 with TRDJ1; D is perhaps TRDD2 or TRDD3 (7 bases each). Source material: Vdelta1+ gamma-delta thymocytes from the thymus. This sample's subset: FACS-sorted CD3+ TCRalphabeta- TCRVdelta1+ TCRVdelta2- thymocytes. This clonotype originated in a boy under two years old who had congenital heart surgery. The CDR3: CALGFLPYWGSFHTDKLIF. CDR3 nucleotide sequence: TGTGCTCTTGGGTTCCTACCTTACTGGGGTTCTTTCCACACCGATAAACTCATCTTT.